These 11 T cell receptor beta chains were sequenced from one sample in a study of vaccination effects on CD4 cells after COVID-19 (dated by TCRdb to between 2021 and 2024). Libraries were prepared through the immunoSEQ multiplex PCR assay. TCRdb mirrors the immuneACCESS table, restricted to in-frame sequences. Some clones are absent from its copies; in checked studies, under half trace to an unresolved V gene, and the reason for the others is unknown. Counted in this sample were about 70,000 clones; around 70% of them appeared once. The biggest ten clones account for under 6% of the sample. In the ViraFEST assay, PBMC were stimulated with viral peptide pools, and TCR sequencing was then used to find antigen-specific CD4+ T cell clonotypes based on their expansion. After about 10 days of culture, CD4+ T cells were isolated with the EasySep CD4+ T cell isolation kit. Convalescent patients had PCR-confirmed SARS-CoV-2 infection between March and December 2020, before Alpha, Beta and Delta variants emerged in the United States.

No antigens are known for them. The material sequenced was CD4+ T cells from PBMCs cultured with HIV peptides, taken before COVID-19 vaccination. The cell subset or site label here, explained by the study, means: HIV-1 Nef peptide pool negative control/reference culture. These receptors all stem from a human donor who had a prior SARS-CoV-2 infection.

In this sample, this clone turned up a few times. The rearrangement joins TRBV7-8 to TRBJ2-1; D gene ambiguous. There are 15 residues in the CDR3. Trimming pared 2 bases from V and 0 bases from J, leaving 8 bases between. Germline V gives CDR1 SGHVS, CDR2 FQNEAQ. DNA for the CDR3: TGTGCCAGCAGCTTACGGCCGGGCTCCTACAATGAGCAGTTCTTC. It yields the protein CASSLRPGSYNEQFF.

This chain uses TRBV6-6 with TRBJ2-1, with a weak D call TRBD2 (6 bases). CDR1 MNHNY and CDR2 SVGAGI come from the germline V gene (reference sequence). The CDR3 extends over 14 amino acids. With 8 bases removed from V and 2 bases from J, the gap between germline ends came to 13 bases. The CDR3 here is CASLFSGTYNEQFF. The CDR3 DNA sequence: TGTGCCAGCCTTTTTAGCGGAACCTACAATGAGCAGTTCTTC.

This clone was seen only a few times. V usage is TRBV19 and J usage is TRBJ1-1, with D possibly matching TRBD1 (5 bases). The CDR3 has 15 residues. The germline V gene encodes CDR1 LNHDA and CDR2 SQIVND (reference sequence). Trimming removed 5 bases at V and 3 bases at J, with 16 bases between. The CDR3, as DNA: TGTGCCAGTAGTCGCGCGGGGCCGGGGGACACTGAAGCTTTCTTT. Its protein product is CASSRAGPGDTEAFF.

The rearrangement uses TRBV15 and TRBJ2-1; no firm D call. Germline V gene lookup returns CDR1 LNHNV and CDR2 YYDKDF (reference sequence). V lost 0 bases and J 6 bases, leaving 9 bases between the germline ends. This CDR3 spans 14 amino acids. CDR3 nucleotide sequence: TGTGCCACCAGCAGAGATAGTTGGATCAATGAGCAGTTCTTC. It is translated as CATSRDSWINEQFF. The full variable domain, in which reference TRBV15 and TRBJ2-1 provide the parts outside the CDR3, is DAMVIQNPRYQVTQFGKPVTLSCSQTLNHNVMYWYQQKSSQAPKLLFHYYDKDFNNEADTPDNFQSRRPNTSFCFLDIRSPGLGDTAMYLCATSRDSWINEQFFGPGTRLTVL.

This chain joins TRBV19 and TRBJ2-5; TRBD1 matches at 8 bases. Trimming removed 4 bases from V and 4 bases from J; junction bases left unmatched: 5. Germline CDR1 and CDR2: LNHDA and SQIVND (reference sequence). This CDR3 has 14 amino acids. The CDR3 reads CASSTRTGRETQYF. CDR3 sequence (DNA): TGTGCCAGTAGTACCAGGACAGGGCGAGAGACCCAGTACTTC. The full variable domain, its missing parts supplied by reference TRBV19 and TRBJ2-5, is DGGITQSPKYLFRKEGQNVTLSCEQNLNHDAMYWYRQDPGQGLRLIYYSQIVNDFQKGDIAEGYSVSREKKESFPLTVTSAQKNPTAFYLCASSTRTGRETQYFGPGTRLLVL.

The chain uses TRBV5-6 and TRBJ1-4; D possibly corresponds to TRBD1 (5 bases). This CDR3 comprises 17 residues. The germline V gene has CDR1 SGHDT and CDR2 YYEEEE. V was cut by 1 base and J by 9 bases, with 22 bases left in between. CDR3 sequence reads: CASSLWQGGILVQKLFF. CDR3 sequence (DNA): TGTGCCAGCAGCTTGTGGCAGGGTGGGATCCTTGTTCAAAAACTGTTTTTT.

The chain recombines TRBV9 with TRBJ2-5, with TRBD2 identical over 12 bases. Per germline, CDR1 SGDLS and CDR2 YYNGEE. CDR3 length: 17 amino acids. The V and J ends lost 0 bases and 3 bases, in that order; junction bases with no gene match: 6. The CDR3: CASSVEPGLAGKETQYF. For the CDR3, the DNA is TGTGCCAGCAGCGTAGAACCCGGACTAGCGGGGAAAGAGACCCAGTACTTC.

The chain has TRBV2 and TRBJ2-6; 7 bases match TRBD1. V lost 9 bases, J lost 0 bases, and 5 bases stayed unmatched. The CDR3 is made up of 15 amino acids. The germline V gene has CDR1 SNHLY and CDR2 FYNNEI. CDR3: CASRTGASGANVLTF. CDR3 bases: TGTGCCAGTAGAACAGGGGCCTCTGGGGCCAACGTCCTGACTTTC. Drawing the rest from reference TRBV2 and TRBJ2-6, the complete variable domain is EPEVTQTPSHQVTQMGQEVILRCVPISNHLYFYWYRQILGQKVEFLVSFYNNEISEKSEIFDDQFSVERPDGSNFTLKIRSTKLEDSAMYFCASRTGASGANVLTFGAGSRLTVL.

The rearrangement links TRBV18 to TRBJ2-1, with 12 positions matching TRBD2. Unmatched junction bases numbered 7, after V lost 3 bases and J lost 10 bases. The CDR3 consists of 15 residues. Germline V gene sequence: CDR1 KGHSH, CDR2 LQKENI. The CDR3 DNA is TGTGCCAGCTCACCCGGACTAGCGGGAAGGTGGGAGCAGTTCTTC. The encoded protein is CASSPGLAGRWEQFF. Together with reference TRBV18 and TRBJ2-1, the CDR3 gives the full variable domain: NAGVMQNPRHLVRRRGQEARLRCSPMKGHSHVYWYRQLPEEGLKFMVYLQKENIIDESGMPKERFSAEFPKEGPSILRIQQVVRGDSAAYFCASSPGLAGRWEQFFGPGTRLTVL.

The rearrangement links TRBV18 to TRBJ1-5, with 9 bases lining up with TRBD1. CDR1 KGHSH and CDR2 LQKENI come from the germline V gene. The CDR3 contains 16 residues. V lost 5 bases and J lost 4; bases outside the gene matches: 9. The CDR3 reads CASSFALGQGNQPQHF. In DNA, the CDR3 is TGTGCCAGCTCATTTGCTCTTGGACAGGGGAATCAGCCCCAGCATTTT. Supplemented by reference TRBV18 and TRBJ1-5, the full variable domain reads NAGVMQNPRHLVRRRGQEARLRCSPMKGHSHVYWYRQLPEEGLKFMVYLQKENIIDESGMPKERFSAEFPKEGPSILRIQQVVRGDSAAYFCASSFALGQGNQPQHFGDGTRLSIL.

The CDR3 nucleotides read TGTGCCTGGACCCTCGGAGGAGGCTACACCTTC. Its translation: CAWTLGGGYTF. V usage is TRBV30 and J usage is TRBJ1-2, with no clear D. The CDR3 totals 11 residues. Looked up from germline, CDR1 is GTSNPN and CDR2 is SVGIG (reference sequence). Trimming pared 4 bases from V and 8 bases from J, leaving 11 bases between.